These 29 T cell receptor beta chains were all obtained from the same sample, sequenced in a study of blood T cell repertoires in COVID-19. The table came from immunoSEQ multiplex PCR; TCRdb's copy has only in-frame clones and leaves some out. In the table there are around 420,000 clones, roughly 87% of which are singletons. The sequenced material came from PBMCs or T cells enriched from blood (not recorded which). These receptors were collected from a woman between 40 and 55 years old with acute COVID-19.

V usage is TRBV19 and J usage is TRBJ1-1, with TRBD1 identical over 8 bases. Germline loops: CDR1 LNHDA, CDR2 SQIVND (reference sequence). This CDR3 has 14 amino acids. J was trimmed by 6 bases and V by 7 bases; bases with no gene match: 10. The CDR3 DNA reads TGTGCCAGTACCCCTCGGACAGGGAAGGCTGAAGCTTTCTTT. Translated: CASTPRTGKAEAFF.

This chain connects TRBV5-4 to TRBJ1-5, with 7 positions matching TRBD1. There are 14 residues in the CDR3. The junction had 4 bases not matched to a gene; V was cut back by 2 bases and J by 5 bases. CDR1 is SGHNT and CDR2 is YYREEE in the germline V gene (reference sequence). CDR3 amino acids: CASSFLTGDQPQHF. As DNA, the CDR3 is TGTGCCAGCAGCTTTTTAACAGGGGATCAGCCCCAGCATTTT.

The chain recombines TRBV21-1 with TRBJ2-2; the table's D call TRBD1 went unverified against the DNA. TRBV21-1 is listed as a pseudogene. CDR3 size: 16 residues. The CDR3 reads CASSKAGQGGTGELFF. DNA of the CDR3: TGTGCCAGCAGCAAAGCGGGACAGGGGGGCACCGGGGAGCTGTTTTTT.

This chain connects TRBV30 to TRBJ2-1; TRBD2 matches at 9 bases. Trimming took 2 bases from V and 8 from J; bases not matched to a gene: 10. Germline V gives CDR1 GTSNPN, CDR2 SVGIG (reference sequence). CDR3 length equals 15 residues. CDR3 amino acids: CAWSSPRGGEDEQFF. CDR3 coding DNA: TGTGCCTGGAGTTCCCCCCGCGGGGGGGAAGATGAGCAGTTCTTC.

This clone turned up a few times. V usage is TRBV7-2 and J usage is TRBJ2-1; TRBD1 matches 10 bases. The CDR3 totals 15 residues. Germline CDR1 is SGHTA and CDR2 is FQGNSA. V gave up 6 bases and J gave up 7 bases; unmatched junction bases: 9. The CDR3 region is CASRFDRGPGNEQFF. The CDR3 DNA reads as TGTGCCAGCAGATTCGACAGGGGGCCGGGAAATGAGCAGTTCTTC.

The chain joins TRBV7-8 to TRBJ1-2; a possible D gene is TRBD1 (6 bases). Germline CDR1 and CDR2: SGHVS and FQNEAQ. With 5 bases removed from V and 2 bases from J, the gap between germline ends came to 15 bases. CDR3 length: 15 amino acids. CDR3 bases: TGTGCCAGCAGCCCAAAGACAGGCCAAAACTATGGCTACACCTTC. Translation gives CASSPKTGQNYGYTF.

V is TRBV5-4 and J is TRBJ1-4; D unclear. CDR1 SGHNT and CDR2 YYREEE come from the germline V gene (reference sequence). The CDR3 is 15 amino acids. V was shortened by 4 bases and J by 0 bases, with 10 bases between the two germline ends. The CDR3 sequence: CASSPTGATNEKLFF. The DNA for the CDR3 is TGTGCCAGCAGCCCCACCGGGGCAACTAATGAAAAACTGTTTTTT.

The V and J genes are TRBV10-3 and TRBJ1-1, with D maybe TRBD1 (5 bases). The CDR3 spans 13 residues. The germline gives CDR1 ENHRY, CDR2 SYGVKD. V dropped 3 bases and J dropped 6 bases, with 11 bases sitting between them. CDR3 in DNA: TGTGCCATCAGTGATCAGGGCTCGGCTGAAGCTTTCTTT. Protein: CAISDQGSAEAFF.

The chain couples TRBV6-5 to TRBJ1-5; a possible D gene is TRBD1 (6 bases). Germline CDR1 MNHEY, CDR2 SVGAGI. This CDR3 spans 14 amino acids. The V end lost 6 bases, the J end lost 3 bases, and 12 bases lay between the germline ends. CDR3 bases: TGTGCCAGCAGCGGACAGACGCTCAATCAGCCCCAGCATTTT. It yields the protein CASSGQTLNQPQHF.

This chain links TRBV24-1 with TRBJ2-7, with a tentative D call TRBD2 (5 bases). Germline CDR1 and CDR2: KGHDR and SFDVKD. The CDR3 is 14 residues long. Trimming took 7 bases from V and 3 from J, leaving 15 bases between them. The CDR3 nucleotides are TGTGCCACCAGGAGGGTGAGAGAAAACTACGAGCAGTACTTC. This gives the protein CATRRVRENYEQYF.

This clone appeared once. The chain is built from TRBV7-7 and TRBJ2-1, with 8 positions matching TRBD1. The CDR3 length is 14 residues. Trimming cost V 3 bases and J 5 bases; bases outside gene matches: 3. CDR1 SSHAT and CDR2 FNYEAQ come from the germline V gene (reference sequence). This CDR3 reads CASSLDRAHNEQFF. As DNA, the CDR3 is TGTGCCAGCAGCTTGGACAGGGCCCACAATGAGCAGTTCTTC.

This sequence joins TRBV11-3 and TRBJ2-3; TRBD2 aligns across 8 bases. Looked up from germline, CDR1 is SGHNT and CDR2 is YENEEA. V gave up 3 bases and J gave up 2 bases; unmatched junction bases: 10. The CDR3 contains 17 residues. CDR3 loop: CASSLGGGPSITDTQYF. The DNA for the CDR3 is TGTGCCAGCAGCTTGGGCGGGGGGCCCTCTATCACAGATACGCAGTATTTT.

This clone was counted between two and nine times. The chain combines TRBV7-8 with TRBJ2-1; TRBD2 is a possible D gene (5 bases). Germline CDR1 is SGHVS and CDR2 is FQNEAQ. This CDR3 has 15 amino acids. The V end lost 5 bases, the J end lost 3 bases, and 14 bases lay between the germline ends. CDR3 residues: CASSELRGLYNEQFF. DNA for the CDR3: TGTGCCAGCAGCGAACTACGAGGGCTCTACAATGAGCAGTTCTTC.

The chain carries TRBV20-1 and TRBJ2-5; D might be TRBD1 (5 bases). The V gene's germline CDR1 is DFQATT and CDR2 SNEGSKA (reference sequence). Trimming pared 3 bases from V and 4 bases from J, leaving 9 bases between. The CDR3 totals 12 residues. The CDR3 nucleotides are TGCAGTGCTAGTCAGGGTCCAGAGACCCAGTACTTC. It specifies CSASQGPETQYF.

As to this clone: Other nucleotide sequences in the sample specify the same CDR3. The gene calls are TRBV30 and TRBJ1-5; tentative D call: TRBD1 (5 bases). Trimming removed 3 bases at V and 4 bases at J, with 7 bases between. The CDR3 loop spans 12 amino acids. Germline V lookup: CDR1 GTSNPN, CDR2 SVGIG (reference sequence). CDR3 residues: CAWSPGNQPQHF. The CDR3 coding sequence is TGTGCCTGGAGCCCAGGGAATCAGCCCCAGCATTTT.

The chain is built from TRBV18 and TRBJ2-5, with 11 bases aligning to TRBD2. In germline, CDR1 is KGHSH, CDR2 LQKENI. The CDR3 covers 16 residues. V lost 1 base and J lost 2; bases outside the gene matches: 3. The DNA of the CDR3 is TGTGCCAGCTCACCACGTCGACTAGCGGGACAAGAGACCCAGTACTTC. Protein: CASSPRRLAGQETQYF. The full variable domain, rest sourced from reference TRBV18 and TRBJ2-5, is NAGVMQNPRHLVRRRGQEARLRCSPMKGHSHVYWYRQLPEEGLKFMVYLQKENIIDESGMPKERFSAEFPKEGPSILRIQQVVRGDSAAYFCASSPRRLAGQETQYFGPGTRLLVL.

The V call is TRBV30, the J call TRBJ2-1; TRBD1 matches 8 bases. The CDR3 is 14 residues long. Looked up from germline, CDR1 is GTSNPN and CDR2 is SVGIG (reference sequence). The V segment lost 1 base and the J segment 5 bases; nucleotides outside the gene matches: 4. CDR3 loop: CAWSAGTGNNEQFF. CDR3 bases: TGTGCCTGGAGTGCCGGGACAGGCAACAATGAGCAGTTCTTC. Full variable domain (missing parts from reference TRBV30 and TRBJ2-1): SQTIHQWPATLVQPVGSPLSLECTVEGTSNPNLYWYRQAAGRGLQLLFYSVGIGQISSEVPQNLSASRPQDRQFILSSKKLLLSDSGFYLCAWSAGTGNNEQFFGPGTRLTVL.

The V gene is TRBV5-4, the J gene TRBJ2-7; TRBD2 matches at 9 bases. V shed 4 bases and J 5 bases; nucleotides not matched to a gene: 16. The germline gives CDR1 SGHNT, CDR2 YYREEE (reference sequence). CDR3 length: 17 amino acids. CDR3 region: CASSPRTPGLAFHEQYF. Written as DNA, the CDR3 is TGTGCCAGCAGCCCGCGAACTCCGGGACTAGCTTTCCACGAGCAGTACTTC.

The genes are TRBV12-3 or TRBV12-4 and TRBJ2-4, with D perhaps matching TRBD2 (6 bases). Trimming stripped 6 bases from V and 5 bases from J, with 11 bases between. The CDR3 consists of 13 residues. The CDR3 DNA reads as TGTGCCAGCAGACAAAGGGAGGAAAACATTCAGTACTTC. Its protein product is CASRQREENIQYF.

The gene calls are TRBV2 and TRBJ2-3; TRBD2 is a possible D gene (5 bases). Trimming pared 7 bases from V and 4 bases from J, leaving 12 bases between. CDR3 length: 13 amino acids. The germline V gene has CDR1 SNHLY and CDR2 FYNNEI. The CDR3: CASNRERADTQYF. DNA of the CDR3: TGTGCCAGCAATCGGGAAAGGGCAGATACGCAGTATTTT.

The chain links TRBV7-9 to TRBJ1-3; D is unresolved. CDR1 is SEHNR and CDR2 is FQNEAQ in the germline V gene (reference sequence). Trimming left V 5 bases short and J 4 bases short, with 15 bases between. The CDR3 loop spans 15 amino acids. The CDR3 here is CASSPPEGKGNTIYF. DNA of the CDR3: TGTGCCAGCAGCCCCCCGGAGGGTAAAGGAAACACCATATATTTT. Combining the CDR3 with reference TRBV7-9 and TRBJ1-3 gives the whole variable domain DTGVSQNPRHKITKRGQNVTFRCDPISEHNRLYWYRQTLGQGPEFLTYFQNEAQLEKSRLLSDRFSAERPKGSFSTLEIQRTEQGDSAMYLCASSPPEGKGNTIYFGEGSWLTVV.

This CDR3 is CASSRLAGGYEQYF. In DNA, the CDR3 is TGTGCCAGCAGTCGACTAGCGGGGGGCTACGAGCAGTACTTC. The V call is TRBV6-2 or TRBV6-3, the J call TRBJ2-7; 13 bases match TRBD2. The CDR3 consists of 14 residues. V lost 5 bases to trimming and J lost 3 bases; unmatched junction nucleotides: 1. CDR1 and CDR2 from the germline V gene are MNHEY and SVGEGT.

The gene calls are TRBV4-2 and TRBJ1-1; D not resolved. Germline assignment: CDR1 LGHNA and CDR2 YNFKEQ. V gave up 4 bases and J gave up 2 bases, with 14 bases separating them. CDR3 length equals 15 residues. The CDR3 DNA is TGTGCCAGCAGCCGGACTGGAGTCCTTAACACTGAAGCTTTCTTT. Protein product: CASSRTGVLNTEAFF.

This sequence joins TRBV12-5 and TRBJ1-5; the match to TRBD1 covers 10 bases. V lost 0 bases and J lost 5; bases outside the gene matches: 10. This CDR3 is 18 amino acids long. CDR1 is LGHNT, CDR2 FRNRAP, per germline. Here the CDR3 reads CASGLVTGTGDHYQPQHF. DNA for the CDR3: TGTGCTAGTGGTTTGGTAACAGGGACAGGGGACCATTATCAGCCCCAGCATTTT.

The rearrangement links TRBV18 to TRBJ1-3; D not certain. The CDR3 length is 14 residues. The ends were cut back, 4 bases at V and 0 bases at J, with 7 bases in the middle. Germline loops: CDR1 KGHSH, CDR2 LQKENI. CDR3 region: CASSRESSGNTIYF. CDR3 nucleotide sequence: TGTGCCAGCTCACGTGAGAGCTCTGGAAACACCATATATTTT. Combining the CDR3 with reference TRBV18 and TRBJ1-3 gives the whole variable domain NAGVMQNPRHLVRRRGQEARLRCSPMKGHSHVYWYRQLPEEGLKFMVYLQKENIIDESGMPKERFSAEFPKEGPSILRIQQVVRGDSAAYFCASSRESSGNTIYFGEGSWLTVV.

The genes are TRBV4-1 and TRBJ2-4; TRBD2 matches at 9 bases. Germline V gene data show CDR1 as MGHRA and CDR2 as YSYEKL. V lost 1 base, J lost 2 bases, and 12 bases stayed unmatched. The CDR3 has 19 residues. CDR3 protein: CASSQVIVASGGTKNIQYF. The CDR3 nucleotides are TGCGCCAGCAGCCAAGTCATCGTTGCGAGCGGGGGGACCAAAAACATTCAGTACTTC.

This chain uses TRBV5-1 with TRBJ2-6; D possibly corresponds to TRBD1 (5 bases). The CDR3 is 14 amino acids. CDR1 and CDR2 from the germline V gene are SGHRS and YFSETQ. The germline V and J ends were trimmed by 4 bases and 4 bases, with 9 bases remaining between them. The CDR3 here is CASSQGGGANVLTF. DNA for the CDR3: TGCGCCAGCAGCCAGGGTGGCGGGGCCAACGTCCTGACTTTC.

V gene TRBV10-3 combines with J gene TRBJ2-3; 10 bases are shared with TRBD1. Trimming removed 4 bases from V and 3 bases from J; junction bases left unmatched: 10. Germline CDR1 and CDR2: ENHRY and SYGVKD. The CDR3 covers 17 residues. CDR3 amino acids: CAISGQKPGQGTDTQYF. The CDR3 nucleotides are TGTGCCATCAGTGGGCAAAAACCGGGACAGGGGACAGATACGCAGTATTTT.

CDR3 coding DNA: TGTGCCAGCAATAAGGACAGGGGGCTCGCTAATGAAAAACTGTTTTTT. Protein sequence: CASNKDRGLANEKLFF. The V call is TRBV5-8, the J call TRBJ1-4, with TRBD1 matching over 11 bases. Germline trimming cut 6 bases from V and 3 bases from J; bases unmatched to any gene: 7. Germline V gives CDR1 SGHTS, CDR2 YDEGEE. The CDR3 length is 16 residues.